The 28 T cell receptor beta chains presented below share a single source sample, sequenced in a study of OX40 agonist ivuxolimab in advanced cancers. Sequencing used immunoSEQ multiplex PCR; TCRdb keeps in-frame clones, though not all of them. The sample records fewer than 85,000 clones, 90% to 95% being singletons. The sample in question was CD4+ or CD8+ T cells sorted from blood, obtained in a trial of the OX40 agonist ivuxolimab. Receptors originate from an adult with an advanced solid tumor such as melanoma, head and neck, liver or kidney cancer.

The gene calls are TRBV7-9 and TRBJ2-3; D is ambiguous. V was shortened by 4 bases and J by 8 bases, with 13 bases between the two germline ends. The CDR3 is 13 residues long. Per germline, CDR1 SEHNR and CDR2 FQNEAQ (reference sequence). CDR3 coding DNA: TGTGCCAGCAGCTCACCCGGAGCAGGTACGCAGTATTTT. Protein sequence: CASSSPGAGTQYF.

This rearrangement joins TRBV7-2 to TRBJ2-7, with 11 bases that match TRBD2. J lost 3 bases, V lost 5 bases, and 6 bases had no gene match. This CDR3 comprises 15 residues. Germline V gene lookup returns CDR1 SGHTA and CDR2 FQGNSA. The CDR3 DNA follows: TGTGCCAGCAGCCTCGGACTAGCGGGCTACTACGAGCAGTACTTC. It codes for CASSLGLAGYYEQYF.

The chain is built from TRBV19 and TRBJ2-1, with D possibly being TRBD2 (6 bases). Trimming left V 3 bases short and J 7 bases short, with 16 bases between. CDR3 size: 15 residues. Germline CDR1 reads LNHDA; CDR2 reads SQIVND (reference sequence). The CDR3 sequence: CASSIEGSAGNEQFF. The CDR3 DNA reads as TGTGCCAGTAGTATCGAGGGTTCTGCGGGGAATGAGCAGTTCTTC.

This sequence joins TRBV4-3 and TRBJ2-1; 12 nucleotides agree with TRBD2. The length of the CDR3 is 17 residues. Per germline, CDR1 LGHNA and CDR2 YSLEER. J lost 2 bases, V lost 1 base, and 3 bases had no gene match. The CDR3 region is CASSQGSSGRAYNEQFF. DNA of the CDR3: TGCGCCAGCAGCCAAGGGTCTAGCGGGAGGGCCTACAATGAGCAGTTCTTC.

The rearrangement joins TRBV19 to TRBJ2-1, with a tentative D call TRBD1 (6 bases). Trimming cost V 1 base and J 3 bases, with 16 bases left between them. The CDR3 runs to 17 residues. The V gene's germline CDR1 is LNHDA and CDR2 SQIVND (reference sequence). The CDR3 DNA sequence: TGTGCCAGTAGTATAGGCACCCCGGGACATGTCTACAATGAGCAGTTCTTC. It is translated as CASSIGTPGHVYNEQFF.

The V call is TRBV6-5, the J call TRBJ2-1; 9 positions agree with TRBD1. The CDR3 sequence is 13 residues long. Germline V lookup: CDR1 MNHEY, CDR2 SVGAGI. After removal of 7 bases from V and 10 bases from J, the junction contained 8 bases not matched to a gene. CDR3 sequence reads: CASTTQGAEEQFF. CDR3 nucleotides: TGTGCCAGCACCACACAGGGGGCGGAGGAGCAGTTCTTC.

There are a few counts of this clone. The genes are TRBV15 and TRBJ2-7, with a weak D call TRBD1 (5 bases). CDR3 length: 15 amino acids. Deletions cut 3 bases from V and 5 bases from J, with 17 bases between. The germline V gene has CDR1 LNHNV and CDR2 YYDKDF (reference sequence). The CDR3 bases are TGTGCCACCAGCAGCCACAGGAAAATACGGGACGAGCAGTACTTC. Its translation is CATSSHRKIRDEQYF. The entire variable domain, with the rest obtained from reference TRBV15 and TRBJ2-7, is as follows: DAMVIQNPRYQVTQFGKPVTLSCSQTLNHNVMYWYQQKSSQAPKLLFHYYDKDFNNEADTPDNFQSRRPNTSFCFLDIRSPGLGDTAMYLCATSSHRKIRDEQYFGPGTRLTVT.

In DNA, the CDR3 is TGTGCCACCAGCAGACCGGGACACTCCCGCTCCTATAATTCACCCCTCCACTTT. Its protein is CATSRPGHSRSYNSPLHF. J is TRBJ1-6 and V is TRBV15; perhaps TRBD1 as D (6 bases). The CDR3 has 18 residues. Germline lookup yields CDR1 LNHNV and CDR2 YYDKDF (reference sequence). V lost 2 bases, J lost 0 bases, and 14 bases lay in between.

V usage is TRBV18 and J usage is TRBJ2-5; maybe TRBD1 (5 bases). This CDR3 comprises 14 residues. Germline V CDR1 and CDR2: KGHSH, LQKENI. Trimming shortened V by 2 bases and J by 5 bases, and 12 bases separated the two germline ends. The CDR3, as DNA: TGTGCCAGCTCACCAATCAGGGATGGGGAGACCCAGTACTTC. Translating gives CASSPIRDGETQYF.

This clone was detected a few times. CDR3 DNA: TGTGCCAGCAGCACAGAGACAGGGGGTGGCTACACCTTC. This gives the protein CASSTETGGGYTF. The genes are TRBV7-6 and TRBJ1-2; 9 bases match TRBD1. J was trimmed by 7 bases and V by 5 bases; bases with no gene match: 5. The CDR3 is 13 residues long. The germline V gene has CDR1 SGHVS and CDR2 FNYEAQ.

A note on this clone: Other DNA sequences in this specimen translate into the identical CDR3. The chain joins TRBV28 to TRBJ2-5; 10 bases fit TRBD1. The CDR3 has 14 residues. Trimming took 5 bases from V and 4 from J; bases not matched to a gene: 4. In germline, CDR1 is MDHEN, CDR2 SYDVKM. DNA of the CDR3: TGTGCCAGCAGTCTCAGGACAGGGGGAGAGACCCAGTACTTC. Protein sequence: CASSLRTGGETQYF.

The genes are TRBV19 and TRBJ2-2; no reliable D call. The germline gives CDR1 LNHDA, CDR2 SQIVND (reference sequence). The CDR3 is made up of 14 amino acids. V lost 8 bases and J 5 bases, leaving 15 bases between the germline ends. The CDR3 DNA reads as TGTGCCAGTGAAAGGGCGCCTGGGACCGGGGAGCTGTTTTTT. Its protein product is CASERAPGTGELFF.

The chain joins TRBV18 to TRBJ1-3; 7 positions agree with TRBD1. The V and J ends lost 3 bases and 2 bases, in that order; junction bases with no gene match: 10. Germline V gene data show CDR1 as KGHSH and CDR2 as LQKENI. The CDR3 has 17 residues. The CDR3 sequence is CASSPALDRDPGNTIYF. Written as DNA, the CDR3 is TGTGCCAGCTCACCCGCCCTAGACAGGGACCCTGGAAACACCATATATTTT.

The CDR3 nucleotides are TGTGCCAGCAGCTCCCTCGGGACAGACAACACCGGGGAGCTGTTTTTT. Its protein is CASSSLGTDNTGELFF. V usage is TRBV7-9 and J usage is TRBJ2-2, with 7 bases lining up with TRBD1. The CDR3 is made up of 16 amino acids. V shed 4 bases and J 2 bases; nucleotides not matched to a gene: 7. Per germline, CDR1 SEHNR and CDR2 FQNEAQ (reference sequence).

CDR3: CASRDLQGGKETQYF. DNA for the CDR3: TGTGCCAGCAGGGATCTACAGGGGGGAAAAGAGACCCAGTACTTC. The rearrangement links TRBV27 to TRBJ2-5, with TRBD1 matching 8 bases. J lost 3 bases, V lost 6 bases, and 9 bases had no gene match. The CDR3 sequence is 15 residues long. Germline assignment: CDR1 MNHEY and CDR2 SMNVEV (reference sequence).

The V call is TRBV7-9, the J call TRBJ1-1; no clear D gene. V was shortened by 2 bases and J by 5 bases, with 12 bases between the two germline ends. The CDR3 totals 14 residues. The germline gives CDR1 SEHNR, CDR2 FQNEAQ (reference sequence). CDR3 in amino acids: CASSLFGDQTEAFF. CDR3 DNA sequence: TGTGCCAGCAGCTTATTCGGGGATCAGACTGAAGCTTTCTTT. The entire variable domain, with the rest obtained from reference TRBV7-9 and TRBJ1-1, is as follows: DTGVSQNPRHKITKRGQNVTFRCDPISEHNRLYWYRQTLGQGPEFLTYFQNEAQLEKSRLLSDRFSAERPKGSFSTLEIQRTEQGDSAMYLCASSLFGDQTEAFFGQGTRLTVV.

The V gene is TRBV4-2, the J gene TRBJ1-3; 7 bases align to TRBD1. The junction had 15 bases not matched to a gene; V was cut back by 1 base and J by 0 bases. CDR1 and CDR2 from the germline V gene are LGHNA and YNFKEQ. The CDR3 has 20 amino acids. CDR3 protein: CASSQGSGTDPFISGNTIYF. In DNA form, the CDR3 reads TGTGCCAGCAGCCAAGGGAGCGGGACAGACCCTTTTATCTCTGGAAACACCATATATTTT.

The chain joins TRBV30 to TRBJ2-5; perhaps TRBD2 as D (6 bases). With 3 bases removed from V and 0 bases from J, the gap between germline ends came to 8 bases. In germline, CDR1 is GTSNPN, CDR2 SVGIG (reference sequence). The CDR3 contains 13 residues. CDR3: CAWSGGYQETQYF. The CDR3, as DNA: TGTGCCTGGAGCGGGGGTTACCAAGAGACCCAGTACTTC.

This sequence joins TRBV27 and TRBJ2-7, with D perhaps being TRBD1 or TRBD2 (6 bases each). The CDR3 loop spans 15 amino acids. Germline CDR1 MNHEY, CDR2 SMNVEV (reference sequence). The V end lost 7 bases, the J end lost 5 bases, and 21 bases lay between the germline ends. The CDR3 DNA reads TGTGCCAGCATCATCACAGGGAGGAGTACCGACGAGCAGTACTTC. Protein product: CASIITGRSTDEQYF.

The J gene is TRBJ1-5, the V gene TRBV6-6; perhaps TRBD1 as D (5 bases). V was clipped by 0 bases and J by 4 bases, with 10 bases between them. This CDR3 is built from 15 residues. CDR1 is MNHNY, CDR2 SVGAGI, per germline (reference sequence). CDR3 sequence: CASSYSLWGNQPQHF. Written as DNA, the CDR3 is TGTGCCAGCAGTTACTCGTTGTGGGGGAATCAGCCCCAGCATTTT.

The V call is TRBV28, the J call TRBJ2-2; 8 bases map to TRBD1. The ends lost 3 bases at V and 1 base at J; junction bases unmatched: 7. The CDR3 contains 17 residues. The V gene's germline CDR1 is MDHEN and CDR2 SYDVKM. CDR3 sequence reads: CASSFGTGLGNTGELFF. The CDR3 coding sequence is TGTGCCAGCAGTTTCGGGACAGGCCTTGGGAACACCGGGGAGCTGTTTTTT.

The V gene is TRBV5-6, the J gene TRBJ2-5; 9 bases fit TRBD2. The DNA end is more similar to TRBJ2-7, so the J call may be wrong. The CDR3 has 16 residues. Germline V gene lookup returns CDR1 SGHDT and CDR2 YYEEEE. In DNA form, the CDR3 reads TGTGCCAGCAGCTTTAAGACTAGCGGCAGCTCCTACGAGCAGTACTTC. It codes for CASSFKTSGSSYEQYF.

The count of this clone is one. CDR3 DNA sequence: TGTGCCAGTAGTACCAGATACAGGGACGCCGGGGAGCTGTTTTTT. It codes for CASSTRYRDAGELFF. The rearrangement uses TRBV19 and TRBJ2-2; D is perhaps TRBD1 (6 bases). Deletions cut 4 bases from V and 6 bases from J, with 15 bases between. Looked up from germline, CDR1 is LNHDA and CDR2 is SQIVND (reference sequence). This CDR3 has 15 amino acids.

CDR3 in amino acids: CASSRDPGRADTQYF. Written as DNA, the CDR3 is TGTGCCAGCAGCCGAGATCCAGGACGGGCAGATACGCAGTATTTT. The genes are TRBV9 and TRBJ2-3; D is unresolved. CDR3 length: 15 residues. V was cut by 4 bases and J by 4 bases, with 16 bases left in between. Germline lookup yields CDR1 SGDLS and CDR2 YYNGEE.

The chain carries TRBV7-2 and TRBJ2-3; D call uncertain. V was shortened by 4 bases and J by 6 bases, with 11 bases between the two germline ends. This CDR3 spans 13 amino acids. Germline assignment: CDR1 SGHTA and CDR2 FQGNSA. The CDR3 DNA is TGTGCCAGCAGCTCCTCGAGTCGCGATACGCAGTATTTT. Its protein is CASSSSSRDTQYF.

The gene calls are TRBV7-9 and TRBJ1-2; a weak D match, TRBD1 (6 bases). V was pared by 1 base and J by 6 bases, with 12 bases between. This CDR3 comprises 14 residues. CDR1 and CDR2 (germline): SEHNR, FQNEAQ (reference sequence). The CDR3 DNA follows: TGTGCCAGCAGCTTAGGTGGGACAAGGAATGGCTACACCTTC. Amino acid sequence: CASSLGGTRNGYTF.

This chain joins TRBV11-3 and TRBJ2-5; perhaps TRBD1 as D (5 bases). CDR3 size: 14 residues. In germline, CDR1 is SGHNT, CDR2 YENEEA. V was pared by 2 bases and J by 1 base, with 8 bases between. The CDR3 loop reads CASSLNTGQETQYF. The CDR3 DNA follows: TGTGCCAGCAGCTTAAATACAGGCCAAGAGACCCAGTACTTC.

This clone was recorded only once. This chain joins TRBV6-1 and TRBJ1-1, with TRBD1 identical over 10 bases. Germline V gene data show CDR1 as MNHNS and CDR2 as SASEGT. Trimming took 4 bases from V and 8 from J; bases not matched to a gene: 4. CDR3 length: 13 residues. CDR3 DNA: TGTGCCAGCAGTGTGACAGGGGGCGGAGAAGCTTTCTTT. It translates to CASSVTGGGEAFF.